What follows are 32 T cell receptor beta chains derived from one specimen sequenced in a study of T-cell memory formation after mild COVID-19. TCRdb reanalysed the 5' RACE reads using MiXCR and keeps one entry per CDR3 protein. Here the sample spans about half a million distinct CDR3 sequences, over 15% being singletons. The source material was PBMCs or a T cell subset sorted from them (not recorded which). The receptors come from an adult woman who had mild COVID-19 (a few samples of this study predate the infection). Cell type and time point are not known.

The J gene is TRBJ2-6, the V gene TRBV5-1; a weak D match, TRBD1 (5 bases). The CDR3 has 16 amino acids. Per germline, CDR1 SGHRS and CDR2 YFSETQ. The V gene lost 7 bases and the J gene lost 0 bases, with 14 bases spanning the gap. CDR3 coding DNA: TGCGCCAGCCGTCTAGGGGCCAGCTCTGGGGCCAACGTCCTGACTTTC. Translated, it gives CASRLGASSGANVLTF. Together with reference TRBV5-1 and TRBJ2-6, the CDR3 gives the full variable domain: KAGVTQTPRYLIKTRGQQVTLSCSPISGHRSVSWYQQTPGQGLQFLFEYFSETQRNKGNFPGRFSGRQFSNSRSEMNVSTLELGDSALYLCASRLGASSGANVLTFGAGSRLTVL.

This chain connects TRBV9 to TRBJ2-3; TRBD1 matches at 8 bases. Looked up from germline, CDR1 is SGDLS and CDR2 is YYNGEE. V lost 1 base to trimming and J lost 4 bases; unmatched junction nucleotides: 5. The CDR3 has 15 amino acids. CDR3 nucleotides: TGTGCCAGCAGCGTAACAGGGGGAGAATCAGATACGCAGTATTTT. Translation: CASSVTGGESDTQYF.

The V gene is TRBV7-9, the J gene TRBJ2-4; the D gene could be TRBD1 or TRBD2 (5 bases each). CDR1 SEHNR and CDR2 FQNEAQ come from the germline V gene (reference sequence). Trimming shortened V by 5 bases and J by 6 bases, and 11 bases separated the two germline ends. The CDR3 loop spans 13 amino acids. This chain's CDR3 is CASSRDGLNIQYF. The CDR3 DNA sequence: TGTGCCAGCAGCCGGGACGGTTTAAACATTCAGTACTTC.

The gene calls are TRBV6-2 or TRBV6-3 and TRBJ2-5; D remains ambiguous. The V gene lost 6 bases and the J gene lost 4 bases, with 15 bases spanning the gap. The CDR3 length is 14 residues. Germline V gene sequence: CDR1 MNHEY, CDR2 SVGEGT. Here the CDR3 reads CASRTPYSPETQYF. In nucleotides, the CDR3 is TGTGCCAGCAGAACCCCTTACAGCCCAGAGACCCAGTACTTC.

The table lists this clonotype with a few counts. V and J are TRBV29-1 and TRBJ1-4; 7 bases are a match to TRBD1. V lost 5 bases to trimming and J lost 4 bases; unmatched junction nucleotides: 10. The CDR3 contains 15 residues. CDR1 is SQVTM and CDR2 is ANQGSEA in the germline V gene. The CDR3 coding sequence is TGCAGCGTTCCCCCAGGGGACAGCCTTAATGAAAAACTGTTTTTT. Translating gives CSVPPGDSLNEKLFF.

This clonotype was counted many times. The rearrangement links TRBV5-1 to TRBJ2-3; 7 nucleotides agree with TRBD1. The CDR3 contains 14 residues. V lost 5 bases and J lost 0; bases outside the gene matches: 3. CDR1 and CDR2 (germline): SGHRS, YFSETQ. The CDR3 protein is CASRLQGSTDTQYF. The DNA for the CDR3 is TGCGCCAGCAGACTACAGGGGAGCACAGATACGCAGTATTTT.

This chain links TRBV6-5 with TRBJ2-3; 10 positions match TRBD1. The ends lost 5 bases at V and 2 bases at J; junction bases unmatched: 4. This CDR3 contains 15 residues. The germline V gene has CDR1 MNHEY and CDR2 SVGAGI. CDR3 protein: CASSDRGRVTDTQYF. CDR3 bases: TGTGCCAGCAGTGACAGGGGGCGAGTCACAGATACGCAGTATTTT.

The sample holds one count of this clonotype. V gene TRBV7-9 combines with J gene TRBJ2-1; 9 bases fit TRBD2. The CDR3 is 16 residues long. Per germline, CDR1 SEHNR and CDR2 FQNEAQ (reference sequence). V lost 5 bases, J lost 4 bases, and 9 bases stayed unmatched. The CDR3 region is CASSPGSGGNYNEQFF. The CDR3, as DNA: TGTGCCAGCAGCCCGGGGAGCGGGGGGAATTACAATGAGCAGTTCTTC.

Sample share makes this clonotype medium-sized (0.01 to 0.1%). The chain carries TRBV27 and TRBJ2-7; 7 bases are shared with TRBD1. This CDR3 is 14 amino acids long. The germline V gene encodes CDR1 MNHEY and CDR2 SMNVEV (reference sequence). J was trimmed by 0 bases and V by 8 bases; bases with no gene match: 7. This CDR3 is CASAGQASSYEQYF. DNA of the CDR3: TGTGCCAGCGCAGGACAGGCCTCCTCCTACGAGCAGTACTTC.

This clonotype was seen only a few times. CDR3 sequence (DNA): TGCAGTGCGCACGATCGGGGACCCTATGGCTACACCTTC. The encoded protein is CSAHDRGPYGYTF. The chain carries TRBV20-1 and TRBJ1-2; TRBD1 might be the D (5 bases). CDR3 length: 13 residues. Germline V CDR1 and CDR2: DFQATT, SNEGSKA (reference sequence). Trimming shortened V by 6 bases and J by 4 bases, and 15 bases separated the two germline ends.

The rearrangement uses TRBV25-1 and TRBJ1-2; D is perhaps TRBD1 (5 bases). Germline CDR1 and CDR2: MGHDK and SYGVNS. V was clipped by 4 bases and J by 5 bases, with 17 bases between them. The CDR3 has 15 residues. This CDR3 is CASSVDSTPGYGYTF. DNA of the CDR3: TGTGCCAGCAGTGTCGACAGCACCCCCGGATATGGCTACACCTTC.

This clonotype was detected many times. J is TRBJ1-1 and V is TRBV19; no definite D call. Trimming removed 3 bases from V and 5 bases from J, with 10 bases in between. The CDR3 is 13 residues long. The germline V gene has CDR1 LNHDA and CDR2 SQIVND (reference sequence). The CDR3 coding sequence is TGTGCCAGTAGTATTACCGGGGATACTGAAGCTTTCTTT. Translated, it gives CASSITGDTEAFF.

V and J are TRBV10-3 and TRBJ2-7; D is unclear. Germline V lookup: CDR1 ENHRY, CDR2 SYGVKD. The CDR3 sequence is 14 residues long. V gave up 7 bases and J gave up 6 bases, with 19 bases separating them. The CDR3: CAIKGTASGIEQYF. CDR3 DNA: TGTGCCATCAAGGGAACAGCGAGTGGGATCGAGCAGTACTTC.

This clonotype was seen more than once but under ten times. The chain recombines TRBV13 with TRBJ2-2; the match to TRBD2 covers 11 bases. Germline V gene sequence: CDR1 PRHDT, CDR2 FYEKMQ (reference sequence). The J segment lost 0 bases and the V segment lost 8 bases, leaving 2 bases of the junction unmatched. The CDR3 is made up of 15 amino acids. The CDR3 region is CASVTSGANTGELFF. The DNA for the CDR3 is TGTGCCAGCGTGACTAGCGGGGCGAACACCGGGGAGCTGTTTTTT.

The CDR3 loop is CASSEGPGAYNEQFF. The CDR3 bases are TGTGCCAGCAGTGAGGGACCGGGGGCTTACAATGAGCAGTTCTTC. This chain connects TRBV6-4 to TRBJ2-1; TRBD1 or TRBD2 may be the D gene (6 bases each). The CDR3 extends over 15 amino acids. Between the trimmed V and J ends, which lost 3 bases and 4 bases, there was a span of 13 bases. Germline values: CDR1 MRHNA, CDR2 SNTAGT.

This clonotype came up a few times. CDR3 residues: CASSPPAGGTNTEAFF. In nucleotides, the CDR3 is TGTGCCAGCTCACCCCCGGCCGGGGGAACCAACACTGAAGCTTTCTTT. This sequence joins TRBV18 and TRBJ1-1, with TRBD1 as a possible D gene (5 bases). The CDR3 covers 16 residues. The V end lost 3 bases, the J end lost 2 bases, and 16 bases lay between the germline ends. Germline CDR1 and CDR2: KGHSH and LQKENI.

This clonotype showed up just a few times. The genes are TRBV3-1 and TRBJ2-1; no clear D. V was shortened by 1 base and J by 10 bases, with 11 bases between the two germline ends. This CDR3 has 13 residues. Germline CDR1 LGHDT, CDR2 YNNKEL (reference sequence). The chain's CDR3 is CASSQVGSAEQFF. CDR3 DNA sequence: TGTGCCAGCAGCCAAGTAGGCTCGGCAGAGCAGTTCTTC.

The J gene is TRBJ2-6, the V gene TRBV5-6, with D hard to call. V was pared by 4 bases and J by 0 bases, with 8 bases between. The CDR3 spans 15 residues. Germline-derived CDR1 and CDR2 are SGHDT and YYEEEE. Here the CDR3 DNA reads TGTGCCAGCAGCACCCTTGGCTCTGGGGCCAACGTCCTGACTTTC. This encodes CASSTLGSGANVLTF.

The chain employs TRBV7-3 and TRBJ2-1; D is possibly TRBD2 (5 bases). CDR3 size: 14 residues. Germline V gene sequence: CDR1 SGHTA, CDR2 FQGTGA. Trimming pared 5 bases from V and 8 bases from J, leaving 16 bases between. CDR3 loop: CASSPYRTYDEQFF. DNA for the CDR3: TGTGCCAGCAGCCCCTACCGGACTTACGATGAGCAGTTCTTC.

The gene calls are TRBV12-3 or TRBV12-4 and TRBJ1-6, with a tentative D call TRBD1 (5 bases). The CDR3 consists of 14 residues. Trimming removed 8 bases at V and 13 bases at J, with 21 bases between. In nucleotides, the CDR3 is TGTGCCAGCCTCCGGGACGGAGCCTTTGGGCCCCTCCACTTT. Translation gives CASLRDGAFGPLHF.

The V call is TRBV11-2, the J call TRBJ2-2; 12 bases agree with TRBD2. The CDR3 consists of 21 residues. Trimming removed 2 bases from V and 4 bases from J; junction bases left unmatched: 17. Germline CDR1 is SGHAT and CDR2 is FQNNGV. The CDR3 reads CASSLKPARTSGVPSTGELFF. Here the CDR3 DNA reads TGTGCCAGCAGCTTAAAACCGGCTAGGACTAGCGGGGTCCCCAGCACCGGGGAGCTGTTTTTT.

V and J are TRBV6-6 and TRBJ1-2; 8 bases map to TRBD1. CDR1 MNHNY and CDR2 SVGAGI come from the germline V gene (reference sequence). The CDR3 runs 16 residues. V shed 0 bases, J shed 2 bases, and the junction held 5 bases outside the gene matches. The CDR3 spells CASSYSPTGANYGYTF. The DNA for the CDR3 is TGTGCCAGCAGTTACTCCCCGACAGGGGCGAACTATGGCTACACCTTC.

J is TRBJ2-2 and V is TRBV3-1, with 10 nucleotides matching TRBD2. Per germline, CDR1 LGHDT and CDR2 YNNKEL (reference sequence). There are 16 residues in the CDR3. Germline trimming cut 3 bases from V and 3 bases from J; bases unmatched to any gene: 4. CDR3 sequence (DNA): TGTGCCAGCAGCCACCTAGCGGGAGAGTACACCGGGGAGCTGTTTTTT. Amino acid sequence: CASSHLAGEYTGELFF.

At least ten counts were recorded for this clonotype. The CDR3 coding sequence is TGTGCCAGCAGCTTAGGATCGTGGGAGAGAGAGACCCAGTACTTC. Translating gives CASSLGSWERETQYF. The chain links TRBV7-2 to TRBJ2-5, with TRBD2 as a possible D gene (5 bases). Trimming removed 1 base at V and 4 bases at J, with 13 bases between. The CDR3 is 15 residues long. Germline V gene data show CDR1 as SGHTA and CDR2 as FQGNSA.

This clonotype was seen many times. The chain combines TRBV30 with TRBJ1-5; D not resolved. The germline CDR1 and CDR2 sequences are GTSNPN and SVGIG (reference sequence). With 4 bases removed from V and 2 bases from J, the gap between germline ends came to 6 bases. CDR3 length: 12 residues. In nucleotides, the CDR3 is TGTGCCTGGACACTGGGCAATCAGCCCCAGCATTTT. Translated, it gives CAWTLGNQPQHF.

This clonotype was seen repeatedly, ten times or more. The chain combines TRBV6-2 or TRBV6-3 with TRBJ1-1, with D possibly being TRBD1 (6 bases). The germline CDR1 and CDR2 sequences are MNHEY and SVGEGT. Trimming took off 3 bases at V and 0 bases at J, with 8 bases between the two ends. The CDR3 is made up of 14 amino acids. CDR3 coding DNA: TGTGCCAGCAGTTATTCAGGGGTGAACACTGAAGCTTTCTTT. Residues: CASSYSGVNTEAFF.

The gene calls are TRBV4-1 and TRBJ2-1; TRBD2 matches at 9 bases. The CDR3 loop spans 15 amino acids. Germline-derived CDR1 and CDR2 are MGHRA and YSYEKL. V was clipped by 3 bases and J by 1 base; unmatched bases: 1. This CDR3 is CASSHAGGSYNEQFF. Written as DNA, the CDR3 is TGCGCCAGCAGCCACGCGGGGGGGTCCTACAATGAGCAGTTCTTC.

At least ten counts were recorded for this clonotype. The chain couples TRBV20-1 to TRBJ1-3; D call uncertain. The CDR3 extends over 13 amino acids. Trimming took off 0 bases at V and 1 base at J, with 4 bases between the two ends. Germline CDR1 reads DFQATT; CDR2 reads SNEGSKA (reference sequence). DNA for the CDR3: TGCAGTGCTAGAGAGCCATCTGGAAACACCATATATTTT. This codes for CSAREPSGNTIYF.

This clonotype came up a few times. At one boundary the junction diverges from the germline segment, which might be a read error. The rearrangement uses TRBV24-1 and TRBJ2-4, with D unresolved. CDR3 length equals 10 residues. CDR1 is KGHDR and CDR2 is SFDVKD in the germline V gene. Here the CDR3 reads CRLTGDIQYF. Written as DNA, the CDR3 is TGCCGGTTGACGGGTGACATTCAGTACTTC.

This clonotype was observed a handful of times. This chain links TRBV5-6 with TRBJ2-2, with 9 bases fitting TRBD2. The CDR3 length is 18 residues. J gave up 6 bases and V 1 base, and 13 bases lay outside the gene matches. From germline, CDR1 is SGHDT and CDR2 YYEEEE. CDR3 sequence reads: CASSLKAGGNLTPGELFF. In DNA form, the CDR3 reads TGTGCCAGCAGCTTGAAAGCGGGGGGCAACCTTACTCCCGGGGAGCTGTTTTTT.

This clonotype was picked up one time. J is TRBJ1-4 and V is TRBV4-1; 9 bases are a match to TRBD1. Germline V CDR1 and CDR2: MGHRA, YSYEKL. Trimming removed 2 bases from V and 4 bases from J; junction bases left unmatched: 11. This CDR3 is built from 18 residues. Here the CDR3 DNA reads TGCGCCAGCAGCCAACCCGGGACAGGGCCGGTTTTTAATGAAAAACTGTTTTTT. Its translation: CASSQPGTGPVFNEKLFF.

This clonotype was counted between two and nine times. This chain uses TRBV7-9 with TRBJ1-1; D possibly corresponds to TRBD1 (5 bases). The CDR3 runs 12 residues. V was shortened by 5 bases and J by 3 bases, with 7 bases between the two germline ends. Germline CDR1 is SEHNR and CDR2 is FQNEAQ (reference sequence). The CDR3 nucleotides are TGTGCCAGCAGCGGGGCGTACACTGAAGCTTTCTTT. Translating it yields CASSGAYTEAFF.